The clone carrying this T cell receptor beta chain has just a few counts. Its antigen is not known. Described time point: late sampling 161 to 241 days after vaccination in a few convalescent patients. The treatment was: approximately 9-day PBMC culture with coronavirus spike peptide pools or control peptides (ViraFEST assay). The data belong to a study of vaccination and CD4 T cells after COVID-19. Oncomine TCR Beta short-read sequencing was applied to DNA from cultured CD4+ T cells. TCRdb re-called the PCR reads with MiXCR, one entry per CDR3 protein. The repertoire holds about 24,000 distinct CDR3 sequences, with around 30% as singletons. The V end lost 2 bases, the J end lost 4 bases, and 15 bases lay between the germline ends. Per the germline V gene, CDR1 is MDHEN and CDR2 is SYDVKM. CDR3 size: 16 residues.

The V and J genes are TRBV28 and TRBJ1-5; a possible D gene is TRBD1 (5 bases). This receptor was obtained from a human donor who had recovered from COVID-19. The sample was CD4+ T cells from blood, cultured in vitro, taken about 7 months after SARS-CoV-2 vaccination. The CDR3 sequence is CASSLHGGTNNQPQHF. DNA of the CDR3: TGTGCCAGCAGTTTACATGGGGGGACCAATAATCAGCCCCAGCATTTT.